This note documents a single TCR beta chain sequence. This clonotype was detected a few times. Its antigen is still unknown. Base-call qualities are not available, and no considerably larger clone is one nucleotide away. The sample comes from a study of blood T cells in healthy people across ages (dated by TCRdb to the mid-2010s). With regard to the full study: In model experiments, template switching captured roughly one uniquely barcoded TCR beta cDNA molecule for every two T cells. To track age-related changes in TCR beta repertoire diversity, the study relied on deep sequencing normalized with unique cDNA molecular identifiers. The donors were divided into four age groups: young (average approximately 16 years), middle-aged (about 40), aged (approximately 64) and long-lived (82). To avoid experimental bias, donors of different ages were spread randomly across the sequencing lanes. The study analyzed two additional independent replicas of 1 million unique cDNA reads from the same blood draw for two donors, one aged 18 to 30 and one aged 80 or older.

Donors were a few dozen systemically healthy Caucasian individuals from Russia aged roughly 6 to 100 years. Ten milliliters of peripheral blood were drawn from each donor into EDTA-treated Vacutainer tubes. Ficoll-Paque density-gradient centrifugation was used to isolate PBMCs, with at least 7 million per sample. Trizol reagent was used to extract total RNA from PBMCs, with at least 6 micrograms per sample. For every donor, an aliquot of PBMCs went through flow cytometry to measure the percentages of naive CD45RAhigh/CD27high T cells. CDR1 and CDR2, per the germline V gene, are SGHTA and FQGNSA. Including cysteine and phenylalanine, the CDR3 has 14 amino acids. Just the 42-base CDR3 DNA is kept, in frame starting at base 1. Trimming at the junction amounts to 5 bases on V and 6 bases on J, and the germline ends lie 17 bases apart. Library prep was done by 5' RACE. Sequencing instrument: Illumina HiSeq 2500. A second about 6 to 11 cycle PCR used a sample-barcoded 5' primer and a J-beta primer mix. A unique molecular identifier was introduced onto each TCR beta cDNA molecule by a template-switch 5' adaptor carrying 12 random nucleotides. Each sample yielded at least 3 million CDR3-containing paired-end reads. The Mint cDNA synthesis kit, primed by a TRBC-specific oligonucleotide, was used to synthesize first-strand cDNA from all RNA. Following uracil-DNA glycosylase treatment, all cDNA underwent a first 18-cycle PCR with the universal primers M1SS and BC2_uni_R. The paper's data handling went like this. Each sample was normalized by randomly selecting 1 million high-quality reads, each carrying a distinct molecular identifier. Reads sharing molecular identifiers were discarded rather than binned into consensus sequences. CDR3 identification, clonotype clustering and error correction used MiTCR with a Q25 quality threshold and the strictest error-elimination algorithm. A nonparametric unseen species model using Euler transformation provided a lower-bound estimate of total TCR beta diversity. TCRdb cleaned the public reads at Q25 with fastp, built clones with MiXCR and kept in-frame beta chains. Here each entry gathers all rows of one CDR3 protein and keeps the most common genes and DNA. The V and J calls come from TCRdb's annotation, not from the publication. Counted in this sample were 550,000 to 700,000 distinct CDR3 sequences; approximately 30% of them appeared once. The biggest ten clones account for less than 20% of the sample.

Beyond this particular receptor, the publication reports: Estimates of total diversity from one million sequenced T cells were regarded as lower bounds and underestimates. Conclusive comparison of naive and antigen-experienced compartments was prevented by the profiling of bulk unsorted PBMCs. As age increased, observed TCR beta diversity per million T cells dropped in a roughly linear way, and a significant reduction was already evident by age 40. Compared with the aged group, more naive CD4+ T cells, fewer expanded clones and increased TCR diversity were shown by the long-lived group, suggesting age selection. Observed TCR beta diversity correlated strongly with the percentage of naive T cells measured by flow cytometry. The CMV infection status of donors was not known, potentially confounding age-related changes in expanded clonotypes.

The sample consisted of blood. The rearrangement combines TRBV7-2 with TRBJ2-7; the D region possibly corresponds to TRBD1 (5 bases align). This receptor was taken from a woman in her 70s in good health. This receptor has the CDR3 CASSILTDLGEQYF. The DNA sequence is given as TGTGCCAGCAGCATCTTGACAGATCTGGGCGAGCAGTACTTC. Reference TRBV7-2 and TRBJ2-7 genes cover what lies past the CDR3, so the full variable domain is GAGVSQSPSNKVTEKGKDVELRCDPISGHTALYWYRQSLGQGLEFLIYFQGNSAPDKSGLPSDRFSAERTGGSVSTLTIQRTQQEDSAVYLCASSILTDLGEQYFGPGTRLTVT.